This T cell receptor (beta chain) was captured in a study of cytomegalovirus exposure and HLA in healthy donors. A multiplex PCR was run with 60 Vbeta primers and 13 Jbeta primers. Sequenced by immunoSEQ multiplex PCR; TCRdb stores in-frame clones only, minus some. This sample carries 95,000 to 150,000 clones, 15% to 17% of them seen once, and the ten largest clones take under 2%. This clone has only a few counts. This CDR3 contains 15 residues. Deletions cut 0 bases from V and 2 bases from J, with 11 bases between. Germline V lookup: CDR1 SGHRS, CDR2 YFSETQ. V and J are TRBV5-1 and TRBJ2-5; possible D gene TRBD2, 6 bases. The sample taken for sequencing was PBMCs. The TCR originated in a woman between 18 and 30 years old in good health and CMV-seronegative. For the CDR3, the DNA is TGCGCCAGCAGCTTGGCCGGGACTCCTCAAGAGACCCAGTACTTC. Protein: CASSLAGTPQETQYF. Complete variable domain (other parts from reference TRBV5-1 and TRBJ2-5): KAGVTQTPRYLIKTRGQQVTLSCSPISGHRSVSWYQQTPGQGLQFLFEYFSETQRNKGNFPGRFSGRQFSNSRSEMNVSTLELGDSALYLCASSLAGTPQETQYFGPGTRLLVL.